The 22 T cell receptor beta chains below come from one sample, sequenced in a study of blood T cell repertoires in COVID-19. Generated by immunoSEQ multiplex PCR, the TCRdb table keeps only in-frame clones and is missing some. Here the sample spans about 250,000 clones, approximately 88% being singletons. The sample was peripheral blood. The receptors originated from a young woman with COVID-19, enrolled during active disease.

The chain uses TRBV5-1 and TRBJ1-1; weak D call: TRBD1 (5 bases). This CDR3 region has 14 residues. Germline V gene lookup returns CDR1 SGHRS and CDR2 YFSETQ. V gave up 3 bases and J gave up 11 bases, with 20 bases separating them. The CDR3 protein is CASSSPQGAPGAFF. CDR3 DNA sequence: TGCGCCAGCAGCTCCCCCCAGGGCGCTCCTGGGGCTTTCTTT.

The chain employs TRBV18 and TRBJ2-5; tentative D call: TRBD2 (6 bases). The germline gives CDR1 KGHSH, CDR2 LQKENI. The CDR3 runs to 16 residues. Trimming shortened V by 1 base and J by 1 base, and 13 bases separated the two germline ends. The CDR3 nucleotides are TGTGCCAGCTCACCACAGGAGGGACGAACCCAAGAGACCCAGTACTTC. It codes for CASSPQEGRTQETQYF.

The J gene is TRBJ2-1, the V gene TRBV21-1; the table's D call, TRBD2, has no DNA check behind it. TRBV21-1 represents a pseudogene. The CDR3 runs 16 residues. The CDR3 spells CASGHVTSPPYNEQFF. CDR3 DNA sequence: TGTGCCAGCGGACACGTGACTAGCCCCCCTTACAATGAGCAGTTCTTC.

The chain has TRBV3-1 (or the pseudogene TRBV3-2) and TRBJ2-1; weak D call: TRBD2 (7 bases). V was clipped by 2 bases and J by 5 bases, with 10 bases between them. The CDR3 has 14 residues. Germline assignment: CDR1 LGHDT and CDR2 YNNKEL (reference sequence). The CDR3 is CASSQRGADNEQFF. In nucleotides, the CDR3 is TGTGCCAGCAGCCAACGGGGGGCAGACAATGAGCAGTTCTTC.

The J gene is TRBJ2-4, the V gene TRBV27; TRBD1 might be the D (7 bases). Looked up from germline, CDR1 is MNHEY and CDR2 is SMNVEV (reference sequence). V was cut by 5 bases and J by 0 bases, with 17 bases left in between. The length of the CDR3 is 17 residues. DNA of the CDR3: TGTGCCAGCAGTAAGTCGGGGGACAGACTAGCCAAAAACATTCAGTACTTC. Amino acid sequence: CASSKSGDRLAKNIQYF.

This clone was recorded only once. The genes are TRBV13 and TRBJ2-4, with D tentatively TRBD2 (6 bases). The CDR3 extends over 14 amino acids. Trimming shortened V by 5 bases and J by 6 bases, and 14 bases separated the two germline ends. In germline, CDR1 is PRHDT, CDR2 FYEKMQ (reference sequence). The DNA for the CDR3 is TGTGCCAGCAGCGGTGGGGGGAAGGGAAACATTCAGTACTTC. As protein: CASSGGGKGNIQYF.

There are a few counts of this clone. The V call is TRBV5-4, the J call TRBJ2-7; a weak D match, TRBD2 (5 bases). V was pared by 0 bases and J by 7 bases, with 14 bases between. Germline assignment: CDR1 SGHNT and CDR2 YYREEE (reference sequence). The CDR3 is 14 amino acids. The CDR3 nucleotides read TGTGCCAGCAGCTTGGGAGGAGGCCTCAAAGAGCAGTACGTC. It yields the protein CASSLGGGLKEQYV.

The V gene is TRBV7-6, the J gene TRBJ1-4, with D possibly being TRBD1 (5 bases). Trimming left V 2 bases short and J 1 base short, with 8 bases between. Looked up from germline, CDR1 is SGHVS and CDR2 is FNYEAQ. This CDR3 has 15 residues. The CDR3: CASSLYDRTNEKLFF. The CDR3 bases are TGTGCCAGCAGCTTATACGACAGAACTAATGAAAAACTGTTTTTT.

The chain carries TRBV5-1 and TRBJ2-3, with 11 bases lining up with TRBD2. CDR1 SGHRS and CDR2 YFSETQ come from the germline V gene. The CDR3 loop spans 17 amino acids. V was pared by 1 base and J by 3 bases, with 7 bases of the junction left unmatched. The CDR3 protein is CASSLFSGRAKTDTQYF. CDR3 nucleotides: TGCGCCAGCAGCTTGTTTAGCGGGAGGGCCAAGACAGATACGCAGTATTTT.

The chain uses TRBV5-6 and TRBJ2-1, with D possibly matching TRBD2 (6 bases). Germline V gene lookup returns CDR1 SGHDT and CDR2 YYEEEE. Trimming stripped 0 bases from V and 13 bases from J, with 17 bases between. There are 14 residues in the CDR3. This CDR3 reads CASSLASRSGGQFF. Here the CDR3 DNA reads TGTGCCAGCAGCTTGGCATCGCGTAGCGGAGGACAGTTCTTC.

The chain carries TRBV11-3 and TRBJ1-5; D remains unclear. V was pared by 6 bases and J by 11 bases, with 8 bases between. Germline loops: CDR1 SGHNT, CDR2 YENEEA. This CDR3 contains 10 residues. CDR3 nucleotide sequence: TGTGCCAGCAGTGTAGTGGCCCAGCATTTT. It specifies CASSVVAQHF.

The chain combines TRBV19 with TRBJ1-3; 7 bases fit TRBD1. Germline V gene data show CDR1 as LNHDA and CDR2 as SQIVND (reference sequence). The V gene end was trimmed by 3 bases and the J gene end by 3 bases; junction bases not matched to a gene: 2. This CDR3 contains 14 residues. DNA for the CDR3: TGTGCCAGTAGTATCGGGGACAGTGGAAACACCATATATTTT. Its translation is CASSIGDSGNTIYF.

The V and J genes are TRBV7-2 and TRBJ1-1; 8 bases line up with TRBD1. The CDR3 contains 14 residues. Trimming removed 4 bases from V and 6 bases from J; junction bases left unmatched: 7. CDR1 and CDR2 (germline): SGHTA, FQGNSA. CDR3 amino acids: CASSSGQGNAEAFF. The CDR3 DNA sequence: TGTGCCAGCAGCTCTGGACAGGGTAACGCTGAAGCTTTCTTT. Complete variable domain (other parts from reference TRBV7-2 and TRBJ1-1): GAGVSQSPSNKVTEKGKDVELRCDPISGHTALYWYRQSLGQGLEFLIYFQGNSAPDKSGLPSDRFSAERTGGSVSTLTIQRTQQEDSAVYLCASSSGQGNAEAFFGQGTRLTVV.

V usage is TRBV7-2 and J usage is TRBJ1-1, with 8 bases identical to TRBD1. Trimming took 6 bases from V and 3 from J; bases not matched to a gene: 12. The CDR3 loop spans 16 amino acids. Germline values: CDR1 SGHTA, CDR2 FQGNSA. The CDR3 DNA sequence: TGTGCCAGCAGGGGGGAGAGGACAGGGTTTGACACTGAAGCTTTCTTT. It codes for CASRGERTGFDTEAFF.

The chain is built from TRBV20-1 and TRBJ2-7; D is undetermined. The germline gives CDR1 DFQATT, CDR2 SNEGSKA (reference sequence). The CDR3 has 11 residues. Deletions cut 1 base from V and 5 bases from J, with 6 bases between. This CDR3 is CSARAFDEQYF. As DNA, the CDR3 is TGCAGTGCTAGAGCCTTCGACGAGCAGTACTTC.

This chain connects TRBV19 to TRBJ2-1; 8 bases align to TRBD2. Germline loops: CDR1 LNHDA, CDR2 SQIVND (reference sequence). The CDR3 loop spans 15 amino acids. The V gene end was trimmed by 3 bases and the J gene end by 4 bases; junction bases not matched to a gene: 5. Written as DNA, the CDR3 is TGTGCCAGTAGTATGAGCGGGGGTGCATACAATGAGCAGTTCTTC. It encodes CASSMSGGAYNEQFF.

The V call is TRBV4-3, the J call TRBJ1-2; 7 positions agree with TRBD1. The ends lost 4 bases at V and 4 bases at J; junction bases unmatched: 9. Germline loops: CDR1 LGHNA, CDR2 YSLEER. CDR3 size: 15 residues. The CDR3 bases are TGCGCCAGCAGCCCCCCGGGACAGCAATTCTATGGCTACACCTTC. It translates to CASSPPGQQFYGYTF.

The rearrangement uses TRBV6-5 and TRBJ1-5, with D possibly TRBD1 on 5 matching bases. The V gene's germline CDR1 is MNHEY and CDR2 SVGAGI. With 4 bases removed from V and 4 bases from J, the gap between germline ends came to 8 bases. The CDR3 has 13 residues. DNA of the CDR3: TGTGCCAGCAGTTCGGACATAAATCAGCCCCAGCATTTT. Translating it yields CASSSDINQPQHF.

The chain carries TRBV19 and TRBJ2-3; 14 bases align to TRBD2. J gave up 6 bases and V 6 bases, and 8 bases lay outside the gene matches. The CDR3 is made up of 16 amino acids. Germline CDR1 and CDR2: LNHDA and SQIVND (reference sequence). In DNA form, the CDR3 reads TGTGCCAGTAGCCTGGGACTAGCGGGAGTAGGGGATACGCAGTATTTT. As protein: CASSLGLAGVGDTQYF.

The V call is TRBV12-5, the J call TRBJ1-4, with 8 bases lining up with TRBD1. The length of the CDR3 is 15 residues. The junction had 11 bases not matched to a gene; V was cut back by 6 bases and J by 8 bases. CDR1 is LGHNT, CDR2 FRNRAP, per germline. CDR3 DNA: TGTGCTAGTGGCCCATCCCAGGGGGCGACGGAAAAACTGTTTTTT. Translation gives CASGPSQGATEKLFF.

The chain couples TRBV7-9 to TRBJ2-6, with 7 bases identical to TRBD2. Germline lookup yields CDR1 SEHNR and CDR2 FQNEAQ (reference sequence). The CDR3 has 17 amino acids. The trim removed 4 bases at V and 0 bases at J, leaving 6 bases unmatched. CDR3 in amino acids: CASSWVGTNSGANVLTF. The CDR3 region has the DNA TGTGCCAGCAGCTGGGTTGGGACTAACTCTGGGGCCAACGTCCTGACTTTC.

The J gene is TRBJ1-5, the V gene TRBV7-2; D is undetermined. V shed 1 base and J shed 4 bases, with 11 bases lying between them. Germline values: CDR1 SGHTA, CDR2 FQGNSA. The CDR3 is made up of 15 amino acids. The CDR3: CASSLVSGRNQPQHF. Written as DNA, the CDR3 is TGTGCCAGCAGCTTAGTATCAGGAAGGAATCAGCCCCAGCATTTT.